These T cell receptor beta chains were read from a single sample in a study of CD8+ T cells in alopecia areata. Assay used: immunoSEQ multiplex PCR; TCRdb lists only in-frame clones, some missing. The profile covers more than 90,000 clones, with 58% appearing a single time and under 35% taken by the ten largest. Sequences were derived from CD8+ T cells sorted from blood, sampled at week 4, from a patient treated with tofacitinib. The source of these receptors is a human donor with alopecia areata. CDR3s include the opening cysteine and the closing phenylalanine or tryptophan. Fields, in order: V gene, clone size, J gene, D gene, CDR3 protein, CDR3 DNA. The D gene is left open where the match is weak. Clone size is given for some rows only: seen once, a few or many times, or a class if the clone is expanded.

>TRBV19|NA|TRBJ2-2|NA
CASSPYAAEGELFF
TGTGCCAGTAGTCCATACGCGGCAGAAGGGGAGCTGTTTTTT
>TRBV14|NA|TRBJ2-6|NA
CASSPLGGRGANVLTF
TGTGCCAGCAGCCCGCTTGGGGGGCGGGGGGCCAACGTCCTGACTTTC
>TRBV6-1|NA|TRBJ2-7|TRBD1
CASRGQGIITYEQYF
TGTGCCAGCAGGGGACAGGGAATCATCACCTACGAGCAGTACTTC
>TRBV5-1|few|TRBJ1-1|NA
CASSLGFFTGSNTEAFF
TGCGCCAGCAGCTTGGGCTTTTTTACGGGGAGCAACACTGAAGCTTTCTTT
>TRBV7-9|NA|TRBJ1-2|NA
CASSLGSPYGYTF
TGTGCCAGCAGCTTAGGCTCGCCCTATGGCTACACCTTC
>TRBV15|NA|TRBJ1-5|NA
CATSRDWGGPQHF
TGTGCCACCAGCAGAGATTGGGGGGGGCCCCAGCATTTT
>TRBV7-2|NA|TRBJ2-7|NA
CASSPWTGEQYF
TGTGCCAGCAGCCCGTGGACGGGCGAGCAGTACTTC
>TRBV6-1|NA|TRBJ2-2|NA
CASSEASPSGDRVGDGELFF
TGTGCCAGCAGTGAAGCAAGCCCTTCAGGAGATAGGGTAGGGGACGGGGAGCTGTTTTTT
>TRBV10-3|NA|TRBJ2-5|NA
CAIKAAEETQYF
TGTGCCATCAAGGCGGCGGAAGAGACCCAGTACTTC
>TRBV7-9|NA|TRBJ2-7|NA
CASTLGGLPEQQYF
TGTGCCAGCACCCTCGGGGGACTCCCGGAACAGCAGTACTTC
>TRBV5-1|NA|TRBJ1-1|NA
CASSPGTGTEAFF
TGCGCCAGCAGCCCGGGGACGGGGACTGAAGCTTTCTTT
>TRBV13|few|TRBJ2-4|NA
CASSWSGGPAKNIQYF
TGTGCCAGCAGCTGGTCGGGGGGCCCAGCCAAAAACATTCAGTACTTC
>TRBV25-1|NA|TRBJ1-1|NA
CASSDPTVPNTEAFF
TGTGCCAGCAGTGACCCGACAGTCCCGAACACTGAAGCTTTCTTT
>TRBV11-2|few|TRBJ2-3|TRBD1
CASSLTGVPTDTQYF
TGTGCCAGCAGCCTGACAGGGGTTCCCACAGATACGCAGTATTTT
>TRBV30|few|TRBJ1-1|NA
CAWRSGDYTEAFF
TGTGCCTGGAGATCAGGAGACTACACTGAAGCTTTCTTT
>TRBV11-2|NA|TRBJ1-1|NA
CASSLATEAFF
TGTGCCAGCAGCTTAGCTACTGAAGCTTTCTTT
>TRBV28|NA|TRBJ1-4|NA
CASSWGRNGGLFF
TGTGCCAGCAGTTGGGGCCGCAACGGTGGCCTGTTTTTT
>TRBV7-8|NA|TRBJ1-2|NA
CASSLVGRVRSYGYTF
TGTGCCAGCAGCTTAGTAGGGAGGGTTCGATCCTATGGCTACACCTTC
>TRBV30|NA|TRBJ2-1|NA
CAWKAQGEYNEQFF
TGTGCCTGGAAAGCACAGGGCGAGTACAATGAGCAGTTCTTC
>TRBV30|NA|TRBJ2-3|NA
CAWTPDWPVSDTQYF
TGTGCCTGGACCCCAGACTGGCCCGTCAGCGATACGCAGTATTTT
>TRBV23-1|NA|TRBJ1-5|NA
CASSQSAKVAQNQPQHF
TGCGCCAGCAGTCAATCAGCAAAGGTGGCACAAAATCAGCCCCAGCATTTT
>TRBV29-1|few|TRBJ1-2|NA
CSIGRGSERHGYTF
TGCAGCATTGGGAGGGGAAGTGAGCGGCATGGCTACACCTTC
>TRBV29-1|NA|TRBJ1-2|NA
CSVPATSSRYGYTF
TGCAGCGTCCCAGCGACAAGTTCCCGCTATGGCTACACCTTC
>TRBV29-1|NA|TRBJ2-1|NA
CSVEGTWGREFYNEQFF
TGCAGCGTTGAAGGAACCTGGGGGCGCGAGTTTTACAATGAGCAGTTCTTC
>TRBV29-1|few|TRBJ1-2|TRBD1
CSVDRERDGYTF
TGCAGCGTGGACAGGGAAAGGGATGGCTACACCTTC
>TRBV29-1|few|TRBJ2-5|NA
CSVEDPRVGRETQYF
TGCAGCGTTGAAGATCCTAGGGTAGGGAGAGAGACCCAGTACTTC
>TRBV25-1|NA|TRBJ2-2|NA
CASSEFGLGAGELFF
TGTGCCAGCAGTGAATTCGGTCTCGGGGCCGGGGAGCTGTTTTTT
>TRBV13|NA|TRBJ2-7|NA
CASSPSGGGSYEQYF
TGTGCCAGCAGCCCCAGTGGGGGCGGCTCCTACGAGCAGTACTTC
>TRBV7-9|NA|TRBJ1-1|NA
CASSPAGAEAFF
TGTGCCAGCAGCCCCGCAGGGGCTGAAGCTTTCTTT
>TRBV4-3|NA|TRBJ2-7|NA
CASSQAGTNEQYF
TGCGCCAGCAGCCAAGCCGGTACGAACGAGCAGTACTTC
>TRBV5-1|once|TRBJ2-7|NA
CASRDSYEQYF
TGCGCCAGCAGGGACAGCTACGAGCAGTACTTC
>TRBV5-6|NA|TRBJ2-1|NA
CASSLSLYNEQFF
TGTGCCAGCAGCTTGTCTCTATACAATGAGCAGTTCTTC
>TRBV19|NA|TRBJ2-7|TRBD1
CASSSRDSPYEQYF
TGTGCCAGTAGCAGCCGGGACAGCCCATACGAGCAGTACTTC
>TRBV20-1|NA|TRBJ1-2|NA
CSARDGYGYTF
TGCAGTGCTCGGGACGGCTATGGCTACACCTTC
>TRBV5-6|NA|TRBJ1-1|NA
CASSLAGGPEAFF
TGTGCCAGCAGCTTGGCCGGAGGTCCAGAAGCTTTCTTT
>TRBV5-6|NA|TRBJ1-2|NA
CASSFGRFGNYGYTF
TGTGCCAGCAGCTTTGGCAGGTTTGGGAACTATGGCTACACCTTC
>TRBV30|NA|TRBJ2-7|TRBD1
CAWSGGTGIYEQYF
TGTGCCTGGAGCGGTGGGACAGGGATATACGAGCAGTACTTC
>TRBV28|NA|TRBJ1-1|NA
CASSLRVVNTEAFF
TGTGCCAGCAGTTTACGGGTCGTGAACACTGAAGCTTTCTTT
>TRBV6-1|once|TRBJ2-1|NA
CASSITEQFF
TGTGCCAGCAGTATAACTGAGCAGTTCTTC
>TRBV27|few|TRBJ2-7|NA
CASSPGSVGGSSYEQYF
TGTGCCAGCAGTCCGGGATCGGTTGGGGGGAGCTCCTACGAGCAGTACTTC
>TRBV2|NA|TRBJ2-6|NA
CASQGARDSGANVLTF
TGTGCCAGCCAAGGGGCGAGGGACTCTGGGGCCAACGTCCTGACTTTC
>TRBV30|NA|TRBJ2-3|NA
CAWSSTADTQYF
TGTGCCTGGAGTAGCACGGCCGATACGCAGTATTTT
>TRBV5-6|NA|TRBJ1-6|NA
CASSLVPDSVSPLHF
TGTGCCAGCAGCTTGGTTCCAGACAGCGTCTCACCCCTCCACTTT
>TRBV14|NA|TRBJ1-2|NA
CASSQAGYYGYTF
TGTGCCAGCAGCCAAGCGGGCTACTATGGCTACACCTTC
>TRBV13|few|TRBJ1-1|NA
CASSSGRKNTEAFF
TGTGCCAGCAGCTCAGGACGGAAGAACACTGAAGCTTTCTTT